Shown below are 23 T cell receptor beta chains from a single sample sequenced in a study of blood T cell repertoires in COVID-19. Sequencing used immunoSEQ multiplex PCR; TCRdb keeps in-frame clones, though not all of them. The profile shows some 150,000 clones, over 80% of them singletons. Sample: peripheral blood. These receptors originate from a man over 45 with active COVID-19.

CDR3 in DNA: TGTGCCAGCAGCCAAACCCCAGGGGGGACTGAAGCTTTCTTT. It encodes CASSQTPGGTEAFF. The chain couples TRBV5-6 to TRBJ1-1, with 7 bases identical to TRBD1. Germline CDR1 is SGHDT and CDR2 is YYEEEE. The CDR3 sequence is 14 residues long. Trimming cost V 4 bases and J 5 bases; bases outside gene matches: 8.

The chain links TRBV4-1 to TRBJ1-5; TRBD1 is a possible D gene (5 bases). The CDR3 contains 15 residues. V dropped 0 bases and J dropped 5 bases, with 11 bases sitting between them. The germline gives CDR1 MGHRA, CDR2 YSYEKL. The CDR3 spells CASSQDRGGDQPQHF. The CDR3 DNA reads as TGCGCCAGCAGCCAAGATCGGGGGGGTGATCAGCCCCAGCATTTT.

In this sample, this clone turned up once. The chain is built from TRBV27 and TRBJ2-4; TRBD2 matches 7 bases. The CDR3 runs to 14 residues. Per germline, CDR1 MNHEY and CDR2 SMNVEV (reference sequence). Trimming cost V 7 bases and J 1 base; bases outside gene matches: 4. The CDR3 DNA follows: TGTGCCAGCAAGGGAGGGAAGGCCAAAAACATTCAGTACTTC. Its protein product is CASKGGKAKNIQYF.

The chain couples TRBV19 to TRBJ2-2; D perhaps matches TRBD2 (5 bases). V lost 4 bases to trimming and J lost 5 bases, with 11 bases between them. The germline V gene has CDR1 LNHDA and CDR2 SQIVND (reference sequence). CDR3 length: 14 amino acids. DNA for the CDR3: TGTGCCAGTAGTACGGGAAGTTATACCGGGGAGCTGTTTTTT. It is translated as CASSTGSYTGELFF.

The rearrangement uses TRBV6-2 or TRBV6-3 and TRBJ1-5, with no clear D. V dropped 7 bases and J dropped 0 bases, with 16 bases sitting between them. Per germline, CDR1 MNHEY and CDR2 SVGEGT. This CDR3 is built from 16 residues. The CDR3 DNA follows: TGTGCCAGCACCCCTGCGGGAAGGAATAGCAATCAGCCCCAGCATTTT. The encoded protein is CASTPAGRNSNQPQHF.

The CDR3 coding sequence is TGCGCCAGCAGCTTGTGGACAAACACTGAAGCTTTCTTT. As protein: CASSLWTNTEAFF. V gene TRBV5-1 combines with J gene TRBJ1-1; perhaps TRBD1 as D (5 bases). The CDR3 length is 13 residues. Deletions cut 1 base from V and 2 bases from J, with 6 bases between. CDR1 is SGHRS and CDR2 is YFSETQ in the germline V gene. The full variable domain, rest sourced from reference TRBV5-1 and TRBJ1-1, is KAGVTQTPRYLIKTRGQQVTLSCSPISGHRSVSWYQQTPGQGLQFLFEYFSETQRNKGNFPGRFSGRQFSNSRSEMNVSTLELGDSALYLCASSLWTNTEAFFGQGTRLTVV.

The chain uses TRBV5-1 and TRBJ2-3; D is perhaps TRBD2 (7 bases). Trimming left V 2 bases short and J 3 bases short, with 19 bases between. The germline V gene has CDR1 SGHRS and CDR2 YFSETQ. This CDR3 region has 17 residues. CDR3 sequence: CASSFLPAGAITDTQYF. The CDR3 DNA is TGCGCCAGCAGCTTTCTGCCGGCGGGGGCTATAACAGATACGCAGTATTTT.

The chain carries TRBV18 and TRBJ2-5, with 8 nucleotides matching TRBD1. J lost 2 bases, V lost 4 bases, and 12 bases had no gene match. This CDR3 contains 17 residues. Germline CDR1 and CDR2: KGHSH and LQKENI. The CDR3 nucleotides are TGTGCCAGCTCACGAACCAAGACAGGGGCCGTACAAGAGACCCAGTACTTC. Translating gives CASSRTKTGAVQETQYF.

The chain has TRBV6-5 and TRBJ1-1; D is undetermined. Germline values: CDR1 MNHEY, CDR2 SVGAGI. CDR3 length: 12 amino acids. V lost 0 bases, J lost 10 bases, and 9 bases lay in between. This CDR3 is CASSYSNGRAFF. CDR3 DNA sequence: TGTGCCAGCAGTTACTCGAACGGGAGAGCTTTCTTT.

The chain recombines TRBV6-1 with TRBJ2-7; 13 bases agree with TRBD2. In germline, CDR1 is MNHNS, CDR2 SASEGT. The V gene end was trimmed by 4 bases and the J gene end by 7 bases; junction bases not matched to a gene: 10. CDR3 size: 16 residues. CDR3 DNA sequence: TGTGCCAGCAGTGGAACTAGCGGGGGGGCCTCTGGAGAGCAGTACTTC. Protein product: CASSGTSGGASGEQYF.

The chain has TRBV5-1 and TRBJ2-3; possible D gene TRBD1, 7 bases. Looked up from germline, CDR1 is SGHRS and CDR2 is YFSETQ. CDR3 length equals 16 residues. Trimming pared 7 bases from V and 0 bases from J, leaving 18 bases between. CDR3 region: CASARGDSPSTDTQYF. CDR3 DNA: TGCGCCAGCGCGAGGGGGGACAGTCCTAGCACAGATACGCAGTATTTT.

This chain connects TRBV29-1 to TRBJ2-3, with 8 bases that match TRBD2. CDR1 and CDR2 from the germline V gene are SQVTM and ANQGSEA. This CDR3 is 13 amino acids long. V lost 8 bases and J lost 2; bases outside the gene matches: 6. The CDR3 nucleotides read TGCAGCACCGGGACTAGGTTCACAGATACGCAGTATTTT. Translating gives CSTGTRFTDTQYF.

This chain joins TRBV6-5 and TRBJ1-1, with TRBD1 matching 7 bases. Germline loops: CDR1 MNHEY, CDR2 SVGAGI. V lost 6 bases, J lost 11 bases, and 6 bases stayed unmatched. This CDR3 is 11 amino acids long. CDR3 amino acids: CASSDRVRAFF. DNA of the CDR3: TGTGCCAGCAGCGACAGGGTTCGCGCTTTCTTT.

The gene calls are TRBV4-1 and TRBJ1-5; D gene ambiguous. CDR1 is MGHRA and CDR2 is YSYEKL in the germline V gene. Deletions cut 5 bases from V and 4 bases from J, with 9 bases between. The CDR3 is 13 amino acids. The CDR3 DNA reads as TGCGCCAGCAGCGCGGTTTTAAATCAGCCCCAGCATTTT. Its translation: CASSAVLNQPQHF.

In DNA form, the CDR3 reads TGTGCCAGCAGCTTATCTAGCGGGGCAGATACGCAGTATTTT. Protein sequence: CASSLSSGADTQYF. The chain uses TRBV7-2 and TRBJ2-3; 9 bases map to TRBD2. Germline CDR1 and CDR2: SGHTA and FQGNSA. The junction had 1 base not matched to a gene; V was cut back by 2 bases and J by 4 bases. The length of the CDR3 is 14 residues. Supplemented by reference TRBV7-2 and TRBJ2-3, the full variable domain reads GAGVSQSPSNKVTEKGKDVELRCDPISGHTALYWYRQSLGQGLEFLIYFQGNSAPDKSGLPSDRFSAERTGGSVSTLTIQRTQQEDSAVYLCASSLSSGADTQYFGPGTRLTVL.

The V call is TRBV5-6, the J call TRBJ1-3; perhaps TRBD1 as D (5 bases). Trimming left V 0 bases short and J 0 bases short, with 10 bases between. Germline-derived CDR1 and CDR2 are SGHDT and YYEEEE. The length of the CDR3 is 16 residues. The CDR3 nucleotides are TGTGCCAGCAGCTTGGACAGGTTTGCCTCTGGAAACACCATATATTTT. Its translation is CASSLDRFASGNTIYF.

The V call is TRBV10-3, the J call TRBJ2-3; 9 nucleotides align to TRBD2. Per the germline V gene, CDR1 is ENHRY and CDR2 is SYGVKD. The V segment lost 2 bases and the J segment 7 bases; nucleotides outside the gene matches: 10. This CDR3 has 16 amino acids. The CDR3 spells CAISESLAGPRNTQYF. The DNA for the CDR3 is TGTGCCATCAGTGAGAGCCTAGCGGGGCCAAGGAATACGCAGTATTTT.

The genes are TRBV11-2 and TRBJ1-2; 12 nucleotides agree with TRBD1. The junction had 4 bases not matched to a gene; V was cut back by 5 bases and J by 6 bases. Per germline, CDR1 SGHAT and CDR2 FQNNGV. The CDR3 is 14 amino acids. The CDR3 sequence is CASSPRDRGHGYTF. CDR3 coding DNA: TGTGCCAGCAGCCCCCGGGACAGGGGGCATGGCTACACCTTC.

This chain uses TRBV25-1 with TRBJ2-7; D possibly corresponds to TRBD2 (6 bases). The germline CDR1 and CDR2 sequences are MGHDK and SYGVNS. The CDR3 spans 14 residues. Deletions cut 6 bases from V and 1 base from J, with 13 bases between. The DNA for the CDR3 is TGTGCCAGCAGATCGCCAGGAGGGTCCTACGAGCAGTACTTC. Protein product: CASRSPGGSYEQYF.

This chain uses TRBV6-5 with TRBJ2-1; D possibly corresponds to TRBD1 (6 bases). Germline assignment: CDR1 MNHEY and CDR2 SVGAGI. V lost 6 bases to trimming and J lost 0 bases, with 12 bases between them. The length of the CDR3 is 15 residues. The DNA of the CDR3 is TGTGCCAGCAGCCAGGGGTGGAGCTCCTACAATGAGCAGTTCTTC. This encodes CASSQGWSSYNEQFF.

The count of this clone is one. The CDR3 nucleotides read TGCGCCAGCAGAAGTACTAGCGGGGGAACTTACAATGAGCAGTTCTTC. Encoded protein: CASRSTSGGTYNEQFF. The genes are TRBV5-1 and TRBJ2-1; 11 positions agree with TRBD2. The V segment lost 5 bases and the J segment 4 bases; nucleotides outside the gene matches: 8. From germline, CDR1 is SGHRS and CDR2 YFSETQ. The CDR3 consists of 16 residues.

The chain couples TRBV14 to TRBJ2-7; 7 bases map to TRBD1. J was trimmed by 6 bases and V by 3 bases; bases with no gene match: 5. The length of the CDR3 is 13 residues. The V gene's germline CDR1 is SGHDN and CDR2 FVKESK. The CDR3 sequence is CASSQRQGSEQYF. The DNA of the CDR3 is TGTGCCAGCAGCCAGAGACAGGGATCCGAGCAGTACTTC.

This clone has only one observation. This rearrangement joins TRBV20-1 to TRBJ2-5, with 8 bases matching TRBD1. V lost 3 bases, J lost 5 bases, and 14 bases stayed unmatched. The CDR3 spans 16 residues. The germline CDR1 and CDR2 sequences are DFQATT and SNEGSKA (reference sequence). CDR3 nucleotides: TGCAGTGCTAGTCGCACTGGCCAGGGGGCTAGGGAGACCCAGTACTTC. It translates to CSASRTGQGARETQYF.